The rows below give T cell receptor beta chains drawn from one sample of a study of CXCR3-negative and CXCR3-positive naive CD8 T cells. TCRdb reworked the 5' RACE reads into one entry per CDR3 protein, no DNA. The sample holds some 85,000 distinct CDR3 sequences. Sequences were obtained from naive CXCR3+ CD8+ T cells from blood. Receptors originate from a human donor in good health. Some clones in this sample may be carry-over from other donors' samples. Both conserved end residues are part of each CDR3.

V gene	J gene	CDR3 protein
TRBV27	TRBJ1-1	CASSPDYRLIEAFF
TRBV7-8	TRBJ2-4	CASSPRQGWSGNIQYF
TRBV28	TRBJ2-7	CASSLFVLATYEQYF
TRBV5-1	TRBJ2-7	CASSLGYRVSYEQYF
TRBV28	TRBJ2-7	CASSPTGAYEQYF
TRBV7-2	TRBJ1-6	CASSRTGDPPLHF
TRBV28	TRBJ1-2	CASSLGTGNYGYTF
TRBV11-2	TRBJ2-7	CASSLDGGGQGSYEQYF
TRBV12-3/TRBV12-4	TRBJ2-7	CASRTGTGASEQYF
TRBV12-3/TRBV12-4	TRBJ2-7	CASSWARAGYEQYF
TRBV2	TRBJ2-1	CASRDSSSYNEQFF
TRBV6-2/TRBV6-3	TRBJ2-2	CASSWATGELFF
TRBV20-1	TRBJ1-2	CSARTRDTSYGYTF
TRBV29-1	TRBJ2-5	CSGDRVYQETQYF
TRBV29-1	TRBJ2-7	CSVKTVSSYEQYF
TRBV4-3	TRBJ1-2	CASSQYTGGGYTF
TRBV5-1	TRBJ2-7	CASSLKWDRGFSYEQYF
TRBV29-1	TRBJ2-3	CSVGTGVTDTQYF
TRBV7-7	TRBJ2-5	CASSLAGREGETQYF
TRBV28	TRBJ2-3	CASSWTGTSDYTDTQYF
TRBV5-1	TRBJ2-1	CASSPGPRVNEQFF
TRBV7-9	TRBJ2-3	CASSPLPDTQYF
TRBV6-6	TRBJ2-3	CASSQDWSIDTQYF
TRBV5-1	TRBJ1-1	CASSLQGSTEAFF
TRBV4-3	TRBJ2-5	CASSQDGAGGGETQYF
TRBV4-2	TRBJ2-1	CASSFEQRGLSYNEQFF
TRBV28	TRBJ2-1	CASSFRDYYNEQFF
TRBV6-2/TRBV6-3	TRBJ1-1	CASSYSRGGTEAFF
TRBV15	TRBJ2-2	CATSRDYLPEPGVTGELFF
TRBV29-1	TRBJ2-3	CSVEDQTVSGGARWDTQYF
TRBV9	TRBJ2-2	CASSVYRVTGELFF
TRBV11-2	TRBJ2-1	CASSYQLRDNEQFF
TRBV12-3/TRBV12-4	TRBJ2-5	CASSSLAGGYQETQYF
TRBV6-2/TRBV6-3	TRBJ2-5	CASSKGWTERKETQYF
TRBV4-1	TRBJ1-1	CASSQDTADEAFF
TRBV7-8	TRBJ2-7	CASSLGRGLSYEQYF
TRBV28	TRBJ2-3	CASSLDRGDTDTQYF
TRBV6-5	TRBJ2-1	CASSGGTGGVDEQFF